A selection of T cell receptor beta chains follows, all from one sample in a study of shared clonotypes between healthy human individuals. Sequencing used immunoSEQ multiplex PCR; TCRdb keeps in-frame clones, though not all of them. This table holds about 2,200,000 clones, 93% found once. Sequenced material: naive CD8+ T cells from PBMCs. The source is a man younger than 30 in good health. Some clones in this sample may be carry-over from other donors' samples. CDR3s include the opening cysteine and the closing phenylalanine or tryptophan. The order of the fields is clone size, D gene, V gene, J gene, CDR3 DNA, CDR3 protein. The D gene is left open where the match is weak. Clone size, where shown, is once, few, many, or a class for clones that have expanded.

NA	NA	TRBV9	TRBJ2-7	TGTGCCAGCAGCGGGGGACTGGACCGCGAGCAGTACTTC	CASSGGLDREQYF
NA	NA	TRBV29-1	TRBJ2-2	TGCAGCGCCCCACTAGGGAACGGGGAGCTGTTTTTT	CSAPLGNGELFF
NA	TRBD1	TRBV5-1	TRBJ2-5	TGCGCCAGCAGCTCGTACCCGACAGGGGGCCGAGAGACCCAGTACTTC	CASSSYPTGGRETQYF
NA	NA	TRBV13	TRBJ2-1	TGTGCCAGCAGCGGGGGGCCGACTAGGACCTTCAATGAGCAGTTCTTC	CASSGGPTRTFNEQFF
NA	TRBD1	TRBV7-9	TRBJ1-4	TGTGCCAGCAGCCCGGGGACAGGGGGTGAAAAACTGTTTTTT	CASSPGTGGEKLFF
NA	TRBD1	TRBV29-1	TRBJ1-2	TGCAGCGTTGTATCGGTAGGGGGCCACTATGGCTACACCTTC	CSVVSVGGHYGYTF
NA	NA	TRBV27	TRBJ1-3	TGTGCCAGCAGTTTAGTGGAGGGGCCAGGAAACACCATATATTTT	CASSLVEGPGNTIYF
once	TRBD1	TRBV7-9	TRBJ2-7	TGTGCCAGCAGCCTGGACAGGGGCCCCTACGAGCAGTACTTC	CASSLDRGPYEQYF
NA	TRBD2	TRBV7-8	TRBJ2-7	TGTGCCAGCAGCTGGGCACTAGCGGGAGTATCCTACGAGCAGTACTTC	CASSWALAGVSYEQYF
NA	NA	TRBV5-4	TRBJ2-6	TGTGCCACCAGGCCGGGACTGGGGAGCTCTGGGGCCAACGTCCTGACTTTC	CATRPGLGSSGANVLTF
NA	NA	TRBV7-9	TRBJ2-7	TGTGCCAGCAGCTTAGGAGTAACCTACGAGCAGTACTTC	CASSLGVTYEQYF
NA	NA	TRBV5-6	TRBJ2-1	TGTGCCAGCACCCCCTCGACGCACAATGAGCAGTTCTTC	CASTPSTHNEQFF
NA	NA	TRBV5-4	TRBJ2-7	TGTGCCAGCAGCCACGACGCGAACTACGAGCAGTACTTC	CASSHDANYEQYF
NA	NA	TRBV11-2	TRBJ2-2	TGTGCCAGCAGCTTAGGGGCGGGGCTGACCGGGGAGCTGTTTTTT	CASSLGAGLTGELFF
NA	NA	TRBV27	TRBJ2-6	TGTGCCAGCAGTTTACGGACAGTAGACTCTGGGGCCAACGTCCTGACTTTC	CASSLRTVDSGANVLTF
NA	NA	TRBV10-3	TRBJ2-6	TGTGCCATCAGTGTAAAGGGGCAGACCTCTGGGGCCAACGTCCTGACTTTC	CAISVKGQTSGANVLTF
NA	NA	TRBV5-4	TRBJ2-5	TGTGCCAGCAGCCGAACGGGAGAACAGTACTTC	CASSRTGEQYF
NA	NA	TRBV28	TRBJ2-7	TGTGCCAGCAGTTGGCAGGGATTGACCTACGAGCAGTACTTC	CASSWQGLTYEQYF
NA	NA	TRBV4-2	TRBJ2-1	TGTGCCAGCAGCCAAGGGCCCGGGACGGACCTCGAGTTCTTC	CASSQGPGTDLEFF
NA	NA	TRBV7-3	TRBJ2-7	TGTGCCAGCAGCCCCCACGTTGAGTCCTACGAGCAGTACTTC	CASSPHVESYEQYF
NA	NA	TRBV4-2	TRBJ1-5	TGTGCCAGCAGCCAAGATATCGAGGGTTATAGCAATCAGCCCCAGCATTTT	CASSQDIEGYSNQPQHF
NA	NA	TRBV7-9	TRBJ2-7	TGTGCCAGCAGCCCGTCTACTGGCTACGAGCAGTACTTC	CASSPSTGYEQYF
NA	TRBD1	TRBV5-1	TRBJ2-7	TGCGCCAGCAGCTTAACGACAGGGGATGGTGTCGAGCAGTACTTC	CASSLTTGDGVEQYF
NA	TRBD1	TRBV27	TRBJ2-7	TGTGCCAGCAGCACTTTGGACAGGGACGGTGAGCAGTACTTC	CASSTLDRDGEQYF
NA	TRBD1	TRBV19	TRBJ2-1	TGTGCCAGCCAGGACAGGTACTCCTACAATGAGCAGTTCTTC	CASQDRYSYNEQFF
NA	NA	TRBV5-8	TRBJ1-5	TGTGCCAGCAGCCCCAGGGTGGGGTCCAATCAGCCCCAGCATTTT	CASSPRVGSNQPQHF
NA	NA	TRBV6-4	TRBJ2-2	TGTGCCAGTCCCCCGAGGCAGGGCTCCGGGGAGCTGTTTTTT	CASPPRQGSGELFF
NA	TRBD1	TRBV11-2	TRBJ2-2	TGTGCCAGCAGCTCTTGGACAGGGAACACCGGGGAGCTGTTTTTT	CASSSWTGNTGELFF
NA	TRBD2	TRBV6-1	TRBJ2-1	TGTGCCAGCAGTGAAAACCAGTTGCGGGAGGGCCTTGATGAGCAGTTCTTC	CASSENQLREGLDEQFF
NA	NA	TRBV6-6	TRBJ2-1	TGTGCCAGTCTTGGGACCTACAATGAGCAGTTCTTC	CASLGTYNEQFF
NA	TRBD2	TRBV9	TRBJ2-7	TGTGCCAGCAGCGGGCGACTAGCGGGAGTATCCAACGAGCAGTACTTC	CASSGRLAGVSNEQYF
NA	NA	TRBV27	TRBJ2-7	TGTGCCAGCAGTTTGGGTGGGAGGCCCCTCGAGGAGCAGTACTTC	CASSLGGRPLEEQYF
NA	TRBD2	TRBV6-6	TRBJ2-2	TGTGCCAGCAGTTACTCGGGGACTAGCGCCGGGGAGCTGTTTTTT	CASSYSGTSAGELFF
NA	NA	TRBV5-1	TRBJ2-7	TGCGCCAGCAGCTTGGCAAGGACGGGGGACTACGAGCAGTACTTC	CASSLARTGDYEQYF
NA	NA	TRBV27	TRBJ2-1	TGTGCCAGCAGTTTATCGCCCGGCGCGAATGAGCAGTTCTTC	CASSLSPGANEQFF
NA	TRBD1	TRBV28	TRBJ1-2	TGTGCCAGCAGTCCCCCCAGGGGGAGTTTGAGTGGCTACACCTTC	CASSPPRGSLSGYTF
NA	TRBD1	TRBV9	TRBJ1-2	TGTGCCAGCAGCGCTTCGTCCGGGACAGCGATTGGCTACACCTTC	CASSASSGTAIGYTF
NA	TRBD2	TRBV10-1	TRBJ2-1	TGCGCCAGCAGTGAGCTAGGGTGGAGCGGGAGTTCCTACAATGAGCAGTTCTTC	CASSELGWSGSSYNEQFF
NA	NA	TRBV4-1	TRBJ1-4	TGCGCCAGCAGCCAAAGGGTAACTAATGAAAAACTGTTTTTT	CASSQRVTNEKLFF
NA	TRBD1	TRBV18	TRBJ2-7	TGTGCCAGCTCACCACCTGACAGGGCCCCCTACGAGCAGTACTTC	CASSPPDRAPYEQYF
NA	NA	TRBV25-1	TRBJ2-2	TGTGCCAGCACCGCAGTTACCGGGGAGCTGTTTTTT	CASTAVTGELFF
NA	NA	TRBV4-1	TRBJ2-2	TGCGCCAGCAGCCCCCGGGACGGGAACACCGGGGAGCTGTTTTTT	CASSPRDGNTGELFF
NA	NA	TRBV18	TRBJ1-1	TGTGCCAGCTCACCCTTCGGGACAACGCGTGTCACTGAAGCTTTCTTT	CASSPFGTTRVTEAFF
NA	TRBD2	TRBV4-3	TRBJ2-1	TGCGCCAGCAGCCAAGATACTAGCGGGAGGAGAGGTGAGCAGTTCTTC	CASSQDTSGRRGEQFF